This T cell receptor beta chain was observed in a study of glioma-infiltrating T cells. Study conclusions and caveats: Tissue and blood shared very few CDR3 sequences. Above-expected tissue-blood divergence occurred in all gliomas, most in low-grade ones.

About this clonotype: Its antigen is unknown.

Using RNA template, CDR3s of TCR alpha and beta were amplified with iRepertoire arm-PCR. TCRdb passed the multiplex PCR reads through MiXCR, listing each CDR3 protein once. Of 150,000 or so distinct CDR3 sequences in the sample, approximately 40% are singletons; the top ten hold roughly 20%. Looked up from germline, CDR1 is SGHAT and CDR2 is FQNNGV. CDR3 length: 13 amino acids. V lost 5 bases and J 8 bases, leaving 15 bases between the germline ends. This receptor was obtained from a human donor with low-grade glioma or glioblastoma, undergoing nonglioma brain surgery, or in good health (not recorded which). The chain links TRBV11-2 to TRBJ1-2; D is unresolved. The sample was glioma tissue, nonneoplastic brain tissue, or PBMCs (not recorded which). In DNA form, the CDR3 reads TGTGCCAGCAGCCCGGCCCCCGGGAGGGGCTACACCTTC. The encoded protein is CASSPAPGRGYTF.